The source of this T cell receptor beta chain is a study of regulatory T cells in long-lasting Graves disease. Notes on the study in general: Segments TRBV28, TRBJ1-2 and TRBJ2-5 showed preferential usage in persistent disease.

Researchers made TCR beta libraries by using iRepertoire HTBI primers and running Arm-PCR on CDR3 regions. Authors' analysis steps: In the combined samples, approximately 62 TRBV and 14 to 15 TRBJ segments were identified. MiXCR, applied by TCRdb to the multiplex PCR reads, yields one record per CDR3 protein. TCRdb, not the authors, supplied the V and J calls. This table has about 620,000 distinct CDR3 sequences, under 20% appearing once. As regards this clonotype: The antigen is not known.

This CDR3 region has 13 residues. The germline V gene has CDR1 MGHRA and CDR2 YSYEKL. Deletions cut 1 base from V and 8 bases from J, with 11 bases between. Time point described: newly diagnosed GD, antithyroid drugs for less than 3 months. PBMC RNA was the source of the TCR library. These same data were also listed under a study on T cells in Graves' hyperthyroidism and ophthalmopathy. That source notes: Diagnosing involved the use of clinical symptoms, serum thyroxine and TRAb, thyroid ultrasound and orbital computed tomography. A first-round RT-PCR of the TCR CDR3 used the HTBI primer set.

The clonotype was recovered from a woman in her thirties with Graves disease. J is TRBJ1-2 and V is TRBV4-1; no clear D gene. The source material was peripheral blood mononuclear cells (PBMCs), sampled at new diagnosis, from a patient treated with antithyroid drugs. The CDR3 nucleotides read TGCGCCAGCAGCCAAGGTAGCAGGTCGGGCTACACCTTC. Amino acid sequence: CASSQGSRSGYTF.